The clone carrying this T cell receptor (beta chain) has only one observation. In the study's own analysis: Nucleated cell counts were estimated from reference gene primer amplification. Assay: immunoSEQ multiplex PCR; the TCRdb copy retains only in-frame clones and omits some. V and J calls and clone size follow that table, whereas D and trimming were derived from the DNA. The profile covers 400,000 or so clones, with around nine tenths appearing a single time and under 3% taken by the ten largest. This entry is derived from a study of blood T cell repertoires in COVID-19. Turning to the study itself: There were acute and convalescent COVID-19 samples, and they came from the United States, Italy and Spain. PBMCs, B-cell-depleted T cells, or T cells were the source of the cDNA or gDNA that made up the material.

The TCR comes from a human donor in a cohort sampled during active COVID-19. The sequenced sample consisted of peripheral blood.

CDR3 sequence: CASSLGQISNQPQHF. The CDR3 nucleotides are TGTGCCAGCAGCCTGGGACAGATTAGCAATCAGCCCCAGCATTTT. The gene calls are TRBV5-6 and TRBJ1-5; 7 bases are shared with TRBD1. V was clipped by 4 bases and J by 0 bases; unmatched bases: 4. Germline CDR1 SGHDT, CDR2 YYEEEE. The length of the CDR3 is 15 residues.